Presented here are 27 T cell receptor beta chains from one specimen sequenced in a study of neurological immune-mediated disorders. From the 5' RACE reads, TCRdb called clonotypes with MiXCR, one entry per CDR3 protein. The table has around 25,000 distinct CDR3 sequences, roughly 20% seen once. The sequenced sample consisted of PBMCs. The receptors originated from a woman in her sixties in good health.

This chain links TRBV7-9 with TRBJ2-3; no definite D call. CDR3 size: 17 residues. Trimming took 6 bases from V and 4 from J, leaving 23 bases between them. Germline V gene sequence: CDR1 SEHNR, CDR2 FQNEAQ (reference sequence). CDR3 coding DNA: TGTGCCAGCAGTTTAACCCCTCGTCTATTGGCCCCAGATACGCAGTATTTT. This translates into CASSLTPRLLAPDTQYF.

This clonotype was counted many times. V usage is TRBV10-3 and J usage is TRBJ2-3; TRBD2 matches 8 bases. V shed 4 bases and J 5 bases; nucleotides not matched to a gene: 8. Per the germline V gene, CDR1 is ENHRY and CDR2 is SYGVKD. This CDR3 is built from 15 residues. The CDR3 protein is CAISGYAGGQDTQYF. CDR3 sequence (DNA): TGTGCCATCAGTGGTTATGCGGGAGGACAAGATACGCAGTATTTT.

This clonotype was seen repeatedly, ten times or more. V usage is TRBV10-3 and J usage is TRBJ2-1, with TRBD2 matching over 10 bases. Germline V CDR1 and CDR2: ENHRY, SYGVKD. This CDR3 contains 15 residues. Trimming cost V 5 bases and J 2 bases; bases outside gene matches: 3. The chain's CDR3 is CAISSGTSAYNEQFF. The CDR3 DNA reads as TGTGCCATCAGTTCCGGGACTAGCGCCTACAATGAGCAGTTCTTC.

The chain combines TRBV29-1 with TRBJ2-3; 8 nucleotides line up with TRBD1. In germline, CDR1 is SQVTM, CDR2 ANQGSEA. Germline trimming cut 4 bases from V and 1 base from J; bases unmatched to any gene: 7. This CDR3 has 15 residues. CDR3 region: CSVVAGGAGTDTQYF. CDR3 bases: TGCAGCGTTGTAGCAGGGGGCGCGGGCACAGATACGCAGTATTTT.

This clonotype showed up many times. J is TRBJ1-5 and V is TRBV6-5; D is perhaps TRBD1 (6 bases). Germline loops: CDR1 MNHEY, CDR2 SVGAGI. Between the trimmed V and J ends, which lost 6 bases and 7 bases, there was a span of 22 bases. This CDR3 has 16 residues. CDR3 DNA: TGTGCCAGCAGCCCTAAAGGGGACATCAGAATCCAGCCCCAGCATTTT. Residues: CASSPKGDIRIQPQHF.

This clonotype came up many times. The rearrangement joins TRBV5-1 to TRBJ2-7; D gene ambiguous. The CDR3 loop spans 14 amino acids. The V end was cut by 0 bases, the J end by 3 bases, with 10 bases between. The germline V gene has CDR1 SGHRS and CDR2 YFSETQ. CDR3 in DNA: TGCGCCAGCAGCTTGGTCTCGTTTCTCTACGAGCAGTACTTC. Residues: CASSLVSFLYEQYF. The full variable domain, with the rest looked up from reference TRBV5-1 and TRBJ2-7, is KAGVTQTPRYLIKTRGQQVTLSCSPISGHRSVSWYQQTPGQGLQFLFEYFSETQRNKGNFPGRFSGRQFSNSRSEMNVSTLELGDSALYLCASSLVSFLYEQYFGPGTRLTVT.

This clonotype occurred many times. Here the CDR3 DNA reads TGTGCCAGCAGTTACTGGGGGGCAAGGAACACTGAAGCTTTCTTT. Its translation is CASSYWGARNTEAFF. The chain combines TRBV6-5 with TRBJ1-1; possibly TRBD1 for D (6 bases). Trimming pared 1 base from V and 1 base from J, leaving 10 bases between. Looked up from germline, CDR1 is MNHEY and CDR2 is SVGAGI. CDR3 length equals 15 residues.

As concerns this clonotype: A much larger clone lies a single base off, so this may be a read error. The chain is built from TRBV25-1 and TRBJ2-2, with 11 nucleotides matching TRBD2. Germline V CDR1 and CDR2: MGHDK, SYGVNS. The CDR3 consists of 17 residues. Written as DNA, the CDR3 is TGTGCCGGCAGTCCCACGCTAGCGGGAGGTGGAACCGGGGAGCTGTTTTTT. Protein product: CAGSPTLAGGGTGELFF.

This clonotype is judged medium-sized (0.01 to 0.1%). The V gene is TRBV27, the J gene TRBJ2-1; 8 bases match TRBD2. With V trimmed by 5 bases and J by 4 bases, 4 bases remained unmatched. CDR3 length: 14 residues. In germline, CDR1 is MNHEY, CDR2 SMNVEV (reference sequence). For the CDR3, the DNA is TGTGCCAGCAGTGGTAGCGGGGCATACAATGAGCAGTTCTTC. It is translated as CASSGSGAYNEQFF.

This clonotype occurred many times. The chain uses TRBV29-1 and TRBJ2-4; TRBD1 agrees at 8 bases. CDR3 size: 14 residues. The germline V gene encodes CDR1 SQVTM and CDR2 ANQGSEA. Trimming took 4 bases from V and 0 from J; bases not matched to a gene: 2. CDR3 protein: CSVGDRLAKNIQYF. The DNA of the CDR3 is TGCAGCGTTGGGGACAGGTTAGCCAAAAACATTCAGTACTTC.

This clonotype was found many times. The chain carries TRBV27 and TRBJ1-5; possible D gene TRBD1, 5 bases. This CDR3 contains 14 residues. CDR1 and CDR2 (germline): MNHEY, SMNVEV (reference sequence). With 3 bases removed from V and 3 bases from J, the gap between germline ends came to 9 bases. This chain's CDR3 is CASSFGADNQPQHF. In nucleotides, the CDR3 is TGTGCCAGCAGTTTTGGGGCAGACAATCAGCCCCAGCATTTT.

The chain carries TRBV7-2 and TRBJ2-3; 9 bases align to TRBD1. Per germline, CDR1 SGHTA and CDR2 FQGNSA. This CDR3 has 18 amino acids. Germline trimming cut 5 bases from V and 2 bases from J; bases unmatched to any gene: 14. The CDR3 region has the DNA TGTGCCAGCAGCCCCGAAGCGATACAGGGGGCTTACACAGATACGCAGTATTTT. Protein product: CASSPEAIQGAYTDTQYF.

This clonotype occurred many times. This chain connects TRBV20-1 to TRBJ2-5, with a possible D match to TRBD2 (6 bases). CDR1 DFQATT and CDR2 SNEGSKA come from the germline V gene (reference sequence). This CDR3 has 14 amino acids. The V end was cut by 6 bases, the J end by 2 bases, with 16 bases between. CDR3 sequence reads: CSARDWGRQETQYF. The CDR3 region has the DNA TGCAGTGCCCGGGACTGGGGTCGTCAAGAGACCCAGTACTTC.

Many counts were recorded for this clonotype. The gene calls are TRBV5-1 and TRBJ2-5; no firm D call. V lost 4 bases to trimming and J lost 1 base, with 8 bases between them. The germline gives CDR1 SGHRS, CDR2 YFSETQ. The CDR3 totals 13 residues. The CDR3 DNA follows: TGCGCCAGCAGCCCCCTTATCCAAGAGACCCAGTACTTC. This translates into CASSPLIQETQYF.

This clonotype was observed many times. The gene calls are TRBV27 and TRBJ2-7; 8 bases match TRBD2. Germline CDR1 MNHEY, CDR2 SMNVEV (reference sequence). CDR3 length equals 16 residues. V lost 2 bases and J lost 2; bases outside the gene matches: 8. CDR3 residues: CASSLGGGRTTYEQYF. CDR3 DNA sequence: TGTGCCAGCAGTTTAGGGGGCGGGAGGACCACCTACGAGCAGTACTTC.

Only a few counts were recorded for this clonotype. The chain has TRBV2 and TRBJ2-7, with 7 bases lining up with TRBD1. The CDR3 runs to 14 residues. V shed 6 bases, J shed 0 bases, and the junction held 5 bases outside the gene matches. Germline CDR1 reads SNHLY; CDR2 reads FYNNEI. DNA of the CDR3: TGTGCCAGCAGGACCGGGACAGTCTCCTACGAGCAGTACTTC. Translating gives CASRTGTVSYEQYF. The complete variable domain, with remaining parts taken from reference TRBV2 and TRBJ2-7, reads EPEVTQTPSHQVTQMGQEVILRCVPISNHLYFYWYRQILGQKVEFLVSFYNNEISEKSEIFDDQFSVERPDGSNFTLKIRSTKLEDSAMYFCASRTGTVSYEQYFGPGTRLTVT.

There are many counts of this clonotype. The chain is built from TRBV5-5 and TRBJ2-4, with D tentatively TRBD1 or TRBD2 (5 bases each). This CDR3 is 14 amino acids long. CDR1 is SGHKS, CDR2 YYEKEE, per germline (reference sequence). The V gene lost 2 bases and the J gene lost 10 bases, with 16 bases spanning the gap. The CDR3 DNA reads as TGTGCCAGCAGCTTAGCCGGGACCGACCAAATTCAGTACTTC. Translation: CASSLAGTDQIQYF.

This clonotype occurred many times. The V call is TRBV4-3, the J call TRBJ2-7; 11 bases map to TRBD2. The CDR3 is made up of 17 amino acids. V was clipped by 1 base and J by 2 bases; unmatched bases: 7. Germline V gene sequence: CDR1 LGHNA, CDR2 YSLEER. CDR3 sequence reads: CASSQVPSGRTPYEQYF. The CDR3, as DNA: TGCGCCAGCAGCCAAGTCCCTAGCGGGAGGACCCCCTACGAGCAGTACTTC.

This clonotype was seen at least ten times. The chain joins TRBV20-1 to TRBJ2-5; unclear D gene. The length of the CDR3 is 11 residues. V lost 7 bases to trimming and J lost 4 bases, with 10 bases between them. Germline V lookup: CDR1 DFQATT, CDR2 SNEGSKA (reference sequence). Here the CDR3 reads CSGESGETQYF. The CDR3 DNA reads TGCAGTGGAGAGAGTGGAGAGACCCAGTACTTC.

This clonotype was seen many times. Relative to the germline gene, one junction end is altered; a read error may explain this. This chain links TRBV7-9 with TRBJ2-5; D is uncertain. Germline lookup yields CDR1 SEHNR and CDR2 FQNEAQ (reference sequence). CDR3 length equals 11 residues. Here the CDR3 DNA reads TGTGCCAGCAGCCCTGCGGAGACCCAGTACTTT. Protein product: CASSPAETQYF.

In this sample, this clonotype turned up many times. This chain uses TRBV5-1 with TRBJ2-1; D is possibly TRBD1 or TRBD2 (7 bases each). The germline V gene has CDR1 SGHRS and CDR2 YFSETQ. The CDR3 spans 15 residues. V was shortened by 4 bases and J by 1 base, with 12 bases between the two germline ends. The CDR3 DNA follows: TGCGCCAGCAGCACCAGGGGGGGGTCCTACAATGAGCAGTTCTTC. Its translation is CASSTRGGSYNEQFF.

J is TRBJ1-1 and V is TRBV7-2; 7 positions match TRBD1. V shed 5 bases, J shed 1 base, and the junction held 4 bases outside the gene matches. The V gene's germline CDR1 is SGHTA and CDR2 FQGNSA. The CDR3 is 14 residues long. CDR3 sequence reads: CASSRGTANTEAFF. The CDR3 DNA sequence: TGTGCCAGCAGCCGAGGGACAGCGAACACTGAAGCTTTCTTT.

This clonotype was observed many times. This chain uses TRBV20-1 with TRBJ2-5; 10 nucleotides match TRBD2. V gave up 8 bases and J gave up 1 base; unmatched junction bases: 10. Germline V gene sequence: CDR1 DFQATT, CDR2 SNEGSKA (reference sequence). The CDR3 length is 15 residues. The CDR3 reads CSFSGLAGVQETQYF. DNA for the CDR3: TGCAGTTTCAGCGGGCTAGCGGGAGTCCAAGAGACCCAGTACTTC.

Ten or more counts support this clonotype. CDR3 in DNA: TGTGCCAGCAGCCCCCGAGGCAGCTCCTACGAGCAGTACTTC. Residues: CASSPRGSSYEQYF. This rearrangement joins TRBV7-2 to TRBJ2-7; D is unresolved. CDR1 SGHTA and CDR2 FQGNSA come from the germline V gene. V dropped 5 bases and J dropped 0 bases, with 11 bases sitting between them. The CDR3 covers 14 residues. Using reference TRBV7-2 and TRBJ2-7 for the parts outside the CDR3, the full variable domain is GAGVSQSPSNKVTEKGKDVELRCDPISGHTALYWYRQSLGQGLEFLIYFQGNSAPDKSGLPSDRFSAERTGGSVSTLTIQRTQQEDSAVYLCASSPRGSSYEQYFGPGTRLTVT.

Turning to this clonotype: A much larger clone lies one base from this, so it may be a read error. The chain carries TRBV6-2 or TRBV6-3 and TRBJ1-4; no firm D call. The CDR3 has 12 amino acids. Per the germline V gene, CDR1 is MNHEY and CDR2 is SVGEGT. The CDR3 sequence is CASQNPNEKPFF. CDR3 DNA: TGTGCCAGCCAAAATCCGAATGAAAAACCGTTTTTT.

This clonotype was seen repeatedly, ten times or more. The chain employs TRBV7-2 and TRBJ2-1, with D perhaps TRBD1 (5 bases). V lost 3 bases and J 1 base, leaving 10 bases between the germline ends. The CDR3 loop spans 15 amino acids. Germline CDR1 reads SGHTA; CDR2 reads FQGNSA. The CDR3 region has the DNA TGTGCCAGCAGCTTGGTAGGGGATTCCTACAATGAGCAGTTCTTC. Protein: CASSLVGDSYNEQFF.

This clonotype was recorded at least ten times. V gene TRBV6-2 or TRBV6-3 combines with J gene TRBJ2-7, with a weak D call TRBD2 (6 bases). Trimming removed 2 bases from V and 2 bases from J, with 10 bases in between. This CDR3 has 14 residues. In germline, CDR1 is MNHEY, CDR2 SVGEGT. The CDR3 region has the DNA TGTGCCAGCAGTTACCTGGGAGGTCCCTACGAGCAGTACTTC. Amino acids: CASSYLGGPYEQYF.